This is a list of T cell receptor beta chains from one sample in a study of CD8 T cells in Susac syndrome. TCRdb processed the immunoSEQ multiplex PCR reads anew with MiXCR; each CDR3 protein has one entry. The sample gives a few hundred thousand distinct CDR3 sequences, about 93% of which show up once; roughly 0.13% is in the top ten. Sequenced sample: CD8+ T cells from PBMCs. Every receptor here comes from a human donor with multiple sclerosis. Each CDR3 is given with its conserved first and last residue. The order of the fields is V gene, clone size, J gene, D gene, CDR3 protein, CDR3 DNA. A D gene is named only where the DNA matches it firmly. The size field is filled for only some rows; it gives once, few, many or a size class.

V: TRBV29-1; size: -; J: TRBJ1-2; D: -; CDR3: CSVDGGGSLGYTF; DNA: TGCAGCGTTGACGGGGGCGGATCTCTTGGCTACACCTTC
V: TRBV3-1; size: -; J: TRBJ1-2; D: -; CDR3: CASSPQSNYGYTF; DNA: TGTGCCAGCAGCCCCCAGTCTAACTATGGCTACACCTTC
V: TRBV19; size: -; J: TRBJ1-1; D: -; CDR3: CASSMWGLNTEAFF; DNA: TGTGCCAGTAGTATGTGGGGGTTGAACACTGAAGCTTTCTTT
V: TRBV9; size: -; J: TRBJ2-2; D: -; CDR3: CASSRVTGELFF; DNA: TGTGCCAGCAGTCGAGTCACCGGGGAGCTGTTTTTT
V: TRBV2; size: -; J: TRBJ2-3; D: -; CDR3: CASSQGGAGDTQYF; DNA: TGTGCCAGCAGTCAAGGGGGGGCAGGAGATACGCAGTATTTT
V: TRBV5-1; size: -; J: TRBJ2-7; D: -; CDR3: CASGPGPFRSYEQYF; DNA: TGCGCCAGCGGTCCAGGGCCCTTCCGGAGCTACGAGCAGTACTTC
V: TRBV29-1; size: -; J: TRBJ1-5; D: -; CDR3: CSARGVQHF; DNA: TGCAGCGCCCGGGGAGTCCAGCATTTT
V: TRBV9; size: -; J: TRBJ2-1; D: -; CDR3: CASSVEAQPTSYNEQFF; DNA: TGTGCCAGCAGCGTAGAGGCCCAACCTACCTCCTACAATGAGCAGTTCTTC
V: TRBV7-8; size: once; J: TRBJ1-5; D: -; CDR3: CASRLGADNQPQHF; DNA: TGTGCCAGCAGACTCGGGGCAGACAATCAGCCCCAGCATTTT
V: TRBV5-6; size: -; J: TRBJ1-1; D: -; CDR3: CASSLAGRVIESGEAFF; DNA: TGTGCCAGCAGCTTGGCTGGGAGGGTCATAGAAAGCGGGGAAGCTTTCTTT
V: TRBV7-9; size: -; J: TRBJ2-5; D: -; CDR3: CAGRDGEETQYF; DNA: TGTGCCGGTCGGGACGGAGAAGAGACCCAGTACTTC
V: TRBV29-1; size: once; J: TRBJ2-6; D: -; CDR3: CSVQDPSGANVLIF; DNA: TGCAGCGTCCAGGACCCGTCTGGGGCCAACGTCCTGATTTTC
V: TRBV9; size: -; J: TRBJ1-2; D: -; CDR3: CASSPSPGGYTF; DNA: TGTGCCAGCAGCCCATCGCCCGGGGGCTACACCTTC
V: TRBV13; size: -; J: TRBJ1-1; D: TRBD1; CDR3: CASSFRDSVTEAFF; DNA: TGTGCCAGCAGCTTCCGGGACAGTGTTACTGAAGCTTTCTTT
V: TRBV7-9; size: -; J: TRBJ2-2; D: -; CDR3: CASSSGEGADTGELFF; DNA: TGTGCCAGCAGCTCAGGGGAGGGGGCCGACACCGGGGAGCTGTTTTTT
V: TRBV27; size: -; J: TRBJ2-7; D: -; CDR3: CASSLSNLPGEQYF; DNA: TGTGCCAGCAGTTTATCCAACTTGCCCGGCGAGCAGTACTTC
V: TRBV12-3/TRBV12-4; size: -; J: TRBJ2-7; D: -; CDR3: CASSQDSFSYEQYF; DNA: TGTGCCAGCAGTCAGGACAGTTTCTCCTACGAGCAGTACTTC
V: TRBV30; size: -; J: TRBJ2-5; D: TRBD2; CDR3: CAWSRASGTIQETQYF; DNA: TGTGCCTGGAGCAGGGCTAGCGGGACTATCCAAGAGACCCAGTACTTC
V: TRBV5-6; size: -; J: TRBJ2-2; D: -; CDR3: CASSPTPGGELFF; DNA: TGTGCCAGCAGCCCGACGCCAGGCGGGGAGCTGTTTTTT
V: TRBV7-9; size: -; J: TRBJ1-2; D: -; CDR3: CASSSLLGGDKGYTF; DNA: TGTGCCAGCAGCTCCCTTTTGGGGGGGGATAAGGGCTACACCTTC
V: TRBV7-9; size: -; J: TRBJ1-5; D: -; CDR3: CASSFPGGGPQHF; DNA: TGTGCCAGCAGCTTTCCCGGCGGGGGGCCCCAGCATTTT
V: TRBV4-1; size: -; J: TRBJ2-3; D: TRBD2; CDR3: CASSQGLAGSDTQYF; DNA: TGCGCCAGCAGCCAGGGACTAGCGGGATCAGATACGCAGTATTTT
V: TRBV9; size: -; J: TRBJ1-4; D: -; CDR3: CASSVVGDRNEKLFF; DNA: TGTGCCAGCAGCGTAGTGGGGGACCGTAATGAAAAACTGTTTTTT
V: TRBV9; size: -; J: TRBJ2-7; D: -; CDR3: CASSPALGDEQYF; DNA: TGTGCCAGCAGCCCTGCCCTGGGGGACGAGCAGTACTTC
V: TRBV6-6; size: once; J: TRBJ1-2; D: -; CDR3: CASSASGGNYGYTF; DNA: TGTGCCAGCAGCGCCTCTGGGGGTAACTATGGCTACACCTTC
V: TRBV29-1; size: -; J: TRBJ2-7; D: -; CDR3: CSVETGPEQYF; DNA: TGCAGCGTGGAGACAGGCCCCGAGCAGTACTTC
V: TRBV7-8; size: once; J: TRBJ1-1; D: -; CDR3: CASSLGADWGTEAFF; DNA: TGTGCCAGCAGCTTAGGGGCAGACTGGGGCACTGAAGCTTTCTTT